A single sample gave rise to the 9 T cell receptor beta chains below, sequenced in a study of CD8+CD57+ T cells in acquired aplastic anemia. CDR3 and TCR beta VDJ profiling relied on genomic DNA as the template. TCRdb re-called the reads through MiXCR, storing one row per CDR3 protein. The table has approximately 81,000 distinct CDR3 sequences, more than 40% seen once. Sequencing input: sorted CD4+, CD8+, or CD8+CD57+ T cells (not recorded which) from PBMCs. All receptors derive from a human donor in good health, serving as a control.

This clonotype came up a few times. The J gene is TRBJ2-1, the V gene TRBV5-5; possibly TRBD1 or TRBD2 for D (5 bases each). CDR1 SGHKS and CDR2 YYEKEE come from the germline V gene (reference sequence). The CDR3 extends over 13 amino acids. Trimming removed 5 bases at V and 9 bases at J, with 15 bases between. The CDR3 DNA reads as TGTGCCAGCAGTGATGAGGGGCCCCGTGAGCAGTTCTTC. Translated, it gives CASSDEGPREQFF. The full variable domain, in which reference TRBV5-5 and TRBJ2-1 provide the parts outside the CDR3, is DAGVTQSPTHLIKTRGQQVTLRCSPISGHKSVSWYQQVLGQGPQFIFQYYEKEERGRGNFPDRFSARQFPNYSSELNVNALLLGDSALYLCASSDEGPREQFFGPGTRLTVL.

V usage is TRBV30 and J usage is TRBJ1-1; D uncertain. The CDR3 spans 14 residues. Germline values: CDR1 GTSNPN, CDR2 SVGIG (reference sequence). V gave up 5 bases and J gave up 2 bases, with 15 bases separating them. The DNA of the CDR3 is TGTGCCTGGGGCGAGGGATTACCTAACACTGAAGCTTTCTTT. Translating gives CAWGEGLPNTEAFF.

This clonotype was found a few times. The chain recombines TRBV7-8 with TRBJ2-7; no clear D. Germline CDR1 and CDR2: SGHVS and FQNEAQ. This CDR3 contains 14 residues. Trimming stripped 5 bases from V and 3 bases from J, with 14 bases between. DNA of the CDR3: TGTGCCAGCAGCGACCAGGACGGCTTCTACGAGCAGTACTTC. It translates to CASSDQDGFYEQYF.

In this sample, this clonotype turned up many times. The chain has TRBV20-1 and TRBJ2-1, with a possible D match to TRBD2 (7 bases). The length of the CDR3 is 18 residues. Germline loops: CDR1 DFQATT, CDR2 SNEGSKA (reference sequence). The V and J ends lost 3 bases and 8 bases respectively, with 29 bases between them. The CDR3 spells CSASGLGTKGGGWDEQFF. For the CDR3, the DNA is TGCAGTGCTAGTGGATTAGGGACTAAAGGGGGTGGCTGGGATGAGCAGTTCTTC.

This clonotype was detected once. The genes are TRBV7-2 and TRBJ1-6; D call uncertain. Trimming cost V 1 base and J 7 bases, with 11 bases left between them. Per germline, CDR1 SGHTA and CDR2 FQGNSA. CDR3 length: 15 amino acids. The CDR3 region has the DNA TGTGCCAGCAGCTTAGGAGTCTTCGCCAATTCACCCCTCCACTTT. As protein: CASSLGVFANSPLHF.

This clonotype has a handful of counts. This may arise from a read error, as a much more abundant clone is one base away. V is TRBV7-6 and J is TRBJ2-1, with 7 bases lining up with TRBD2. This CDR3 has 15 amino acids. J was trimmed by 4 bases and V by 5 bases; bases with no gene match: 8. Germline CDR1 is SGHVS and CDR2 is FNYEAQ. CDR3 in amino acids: CASSLGEREYNEQFF. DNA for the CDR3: TGTGCCAGCAGCCTAGGGGAGCGGGAATACAATGAGCAGTTCTTC.

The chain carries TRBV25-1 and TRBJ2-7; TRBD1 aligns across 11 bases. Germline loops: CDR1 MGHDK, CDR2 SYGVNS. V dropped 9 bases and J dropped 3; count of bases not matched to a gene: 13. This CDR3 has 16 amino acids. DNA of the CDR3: TGTGCCAGTAGTATATCCCCCGGGACAGGGGGCTACGAGCAGTACTTC. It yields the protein CASSISPGTGGYEQYF.

The chain's CDR3 is CASSLTHLQYF. CDR3 DNA: TGTGCCAGCAGTTTGACCCACCTACAGTATTTT. The chain links TRBV25-1 to TRBJ2-3; no clear D. The V gene lost 5 bases and the J gene lost 12 bases, with 12 bases spanning the gap. This CDR3 is built from 11 residues. Germline CDR1 MGHDK, CDR2 SYGVNS.

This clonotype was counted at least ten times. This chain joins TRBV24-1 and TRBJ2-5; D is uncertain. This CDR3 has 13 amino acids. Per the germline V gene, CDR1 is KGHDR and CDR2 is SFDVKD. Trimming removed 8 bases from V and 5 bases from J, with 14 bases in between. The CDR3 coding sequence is TGTGCCACCAAGGAGACCCATGGGGAGACCCAGTACTTC. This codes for CATKETHGETQYF.